The present T cell receptor (beta chain) was sequenced within a study of OX40 agonist ivuxolimab in advanced cancers. Study context: With ivuxolimab, an agonistic anti-OX40 (CD134) antibody, patients were treated. Participants averaged roughly 57 years of age (range roughly 23 to 90) and were over 75% male. Patients received ivuxolimab, an intravenous treatment, every 2 weeks at 0.01 to 10 mg/kg. Study-level points and caveats: The mean number of expanded clones was higher in CD8+ T cells than in CD4+.

The protocol was immunoSEQ multiplex PCR, while the TCRdb copy is restricted to in-frame clones and leaves out a portion. The data contain more than 70,000 clones, approximately 91% of them seen just once; the ten biggest clones take up 0.33%. Worth noting for this clone: Its antigen is currently unknown.

The V end lost 4 bases, the J end lost 15 bases, and 19 bases lay between the germline ends. CDR1 GTSNPN and CDR2 SVGIG come from the germline V gene (reference sequence). The CDR3 extends over 12 amino acids. V and J are TRBV30 and TRBJ1-5; maybe TRBD1 (5 bases). This clonotype originated in an adult with an advanced solid tumor such as melanoma, head and neck, liver or kidney cancer. The material was CD4+ or CD8+ T cells sorted from blood, obtained in a trial of the OX40 agonist ivuxolimab. CDR3 sequence (DNA): TGTGCCTGGAAGAGGGGTCCCTCGACCTGGCATTTT. Its translation: CAWKRGPSTWHF.